These T cell receptor beta chains were read from a single sample in a study of identical twins. TCRdb itself ran the 5' RACE reads through MiXCR, one entry per CDR3 protein. The table lists hundreds of thousands of distinct CDR3 sequences, roughly 18% of them singletons. These data were also reused for a study on T cells expressing NK-cell markers.

Sequenced sample: PBMCs. Receptor source: a woman aged 18 to 35 in good health. Both conserved end residues are trimmed from each CDR3.

j_call: TRBJ2-2; v_call: TRBV6-1; cdr3_aa: ASSEASGGAGELF
j_call: TRBJ2-1; v_call: TRBV7-9; cdr3_aa: ASTRSESSYNEQF
j_call: TRBJ2-7; v_call: TRBV6-4; cdr3_aa: AISGASGSYEQY
j_call: TRBJ2-3; v_call: TRBV20-1; cdr3_aa: SAPKGRAGTDTQY
j_call: TRBJ2-3; v_call: TRBV20-1; cdr3_aa: SARPGLADADTQY
j_call: TRBJ1-2; v_call: TRBV6-1; cdr3_aa: ASNRQGEIHGYT
j_call: TRBJ1-5; v_call: TRBV9; cdr3_aa: ASSVAGGNQPQH
j_call: TRBJ2-2; v_call: TRBV15; cdr3_aa: ATSRDRQGSLTGELF
j_call: TRBJ1-1; v_call: TRBV12-3/TRBV12-4; cdr3_aa: ASSGAGVMRTTEAF
j_call: TRBJ2-7; v_call: TRBV10-3; cdr3_aa: AIRQSGYEQY
j_call: TRBJ2-1; v_call: TRBV6-2/TRBV6-3; cdr3_aa: ASSYFDEQF
j_call: TRBJ1-1; v_call: TRBV21-1; cdr3_aa: ASSKPPCHTEAF
j_call: TRBJ2-7; v_call: TRBV7-2; cdr3_aa: ASSPTRTGNHEQY
j_call: TRBJ1-1; v_call: TRBV20-1; cdr3_aa: SAPENTEAF
j_call: TRBJ2-1; v_call: TRBV19; cdr3_aa: ASSISRGNEQF
j_call: TRBJ2-5; v_call: TRBV5-1; cdr3_aa: ASSPYTTQETQY
j_call: TRBJ2-1; v_call: TRBV7-9; cdr3_aa: ASSPTGGWDEQF
j_call: TRBJ1-2; v_call: TRBV29-1; cdr3_aa: SVTHRGGYT
j_call: TRBJ2-1; v_call: TRBV4-3; cdr3_aa: ASSQRGAGPFYNEQF
j_call: TRBJ2-5; v_call: TRBV6-5; cdr3_aa: ASSYGGVEETQY
j_call: TRBJ2-5; v_call: TRBV10-2; cdr3_aa: ASSVIGANQETQY
j_call: TRBJ2-3; v_call: TRBV12-3/TRBV12-4; cdr3_aa: ASSLERGNQY
j_call: TRBJ2-7; v_call: TRBV29-1; cdr3_aa: SVQVRGTAYEQY
j_call: TRBJ1-1; v_call: TRBV29-1; cdr3_aa: SVGVRSDTEAF
j_call: TRBJ2-7; v_call: TRBV18; cdr3_aa: ASSPLGLPPEQY
j_call: TRBJ1-1; v_call: TRBV29-1; cdr3_aa: SVDSGPRDTEAF
j_call: TRBJ1-1; v_call: TRBV10-3; cdr3_aa: AISGQGTEAF
j_call: TRBJ2-3; v_call: TRBV5-1; cdr3_aa: ASSLALAGAMGTDTQY
j_call: TRBJ2-3; v_call: TRBV5-8; cdr3_aa: ASSLYTQY
j_call: TRBJ2-1; v_call: TRBV5-1; cdr3_aa: ASSENPGHIYNEQF